The next 30 T cell receptor beta chains were all read from a single sample in a study of blood T cell repertoires in COVID-19. Method: immunoSEQ multiplex PCR; TCRdb's copy keeps in-frame clones and lacks some. The sample comprises about 130,000 clones, 70% to 85% of which are singletons, and less than 20% rests with the top ten. The sample was peripheral blood. These receptors were obtained from a woman aged 45-60 years with acute or convalescent COVID-19.

The chain combines TRBV6-5 with TRBJ1-3; no reliable D call. CDR1 and CDR2 (germline): MNHEY, SVGAGI. V shed 7 bases and J shed 0 bases, with 10 bases lying between them. The CDR3 loop spans 14 amino acids. CDR3 coding DNA: TGTGCCAGCAATTTACGGGACTCTGGAAACACCATATATTTT. As protein: CASNLRDSGNTIYF.

The J gene is TRBJ2-2, the V gene TRBV6-4, with D possibly being TRBD2 (5 bases). Germline CDR1 reads MRHNA; CDR2 reads SNTAGT. Between the trimmed V and J ends, which lost 0 bases and 4 bases, there was a span of 6 bases. This CDR3 region has 14 residues. The CDR3 DNA reads TGTGCCAGCAGTGACTCCACTAGCACCGGGGAGCTGTTTTTT. This sequence encodes CASSDSTSTGELFF.

The chain links TRBV6-1 to TRBJ1-3, with D maybe TRBD1 (5 bases). The germline CDR1 and CDR2 sequences are MNHNS and SASEGT. V was clipped by 2 bases and J by 3 bases, with 20 bases between them. This CDR3 spans 18 amino acids. CDR3 coding DNA: TGTGCCAGCAGTGAATCACTCGGGACTCCGGGGCGTGGAAACACCATATATTTT. The encoded protein is CASSESLGTPGRGNTIYF.

A single count supports this clone. V is TRBV18 and J is TRBJ2-1; 7 positions agree with TRBD1. This CDR3 is 14 amino acids long. V lost 3 bases and J lost 4; bases outside the gene matches: 3. Germline CDR1 is KGHSH and CDR2 is LQKENI. This CDR3 is CASSPGTAYNEQFF. CDR3 bases: TGTGCCAGCTCACCTGGGACAGCATACAATGAGCAGTTCTTC.

V and J are TRBV5-5 and TRBJ1-2; D is undetermined. From germline, CDR1 is SGHKS and CDR2 YYEKEE (reference sequence). V was clipped by 0 bases and J by 1 base, with 4 bases between them. CDR3 length equals 13 residues. CDR3 amino acids: CASSLADNYGYTF. CDR3 in DNA: TGTGCCAGCAGCTTGGCAGATAACTATGGCTACACCTTC.

The chain combines TRBV2 with TRBJ2-3, with 7 bases aligning to TRBD2. The CDR3 length is 19 residues. J lost 4 bases, V lost 3 bases, and 19 bases had no gene match. CDR1 and CDR2 (germline): SNHLY, FYNNEI. The CDR3 nucleotides are TGTGCCAGCAGTGACTTCGGGGGAGGAGCGGGGCCTGCCTCAGATACGCAGTATTTT. It translates to CASSDFGGGAGPASDTQYF.

The chain employs TRBV27 and TRBJ2-7; D might be TRBD2 (5 bases). CDR3 length: 13 amino acids. V was shortened by 8 bases and J by 2 bases, with 13 bases between the two germline ends. Germline V gene data show CDR1 as MNHEY and CDR2 as SMNVEV (reference sequence). This CDR3 reads CASGRGWPYEQYF. The CDR3 DNA is TGTGCCAGCGGGCGAGGGTGGCCCTACGAGCAGTACTTC.

The V call is TRBV6-5, the J call TRBJ2-3, with 8 nucleotides matching TRBD1. The CDR3 is made up of 15 amino acids. The V segment lost 7 bases and the J segment 3 bases; nucleotides outside the gene matches: 9. Per germline, CDR1 MNHEY and CDR2 SVGAGI. CDR3 sequence (DNA): TGTGCCAGCACCTCGACAGGGGCCGGGACAGATACGCAGTATTTT. This encodes CASTSTGAGTDTQYF.

This chain links TRBV7-3 with TRBJ2-7; TRBD1 aligns across 8 bases. This CDR3 has 12 residues. The J segment lost 3 bases and the V segment lost 7 bases, leaving 2 bases of the junction unmatched. Looked up from germline, CDR1 is SGHTA and CDR2 is FQGTGA. CDR3 bases: TGTGCCAGCAAGGACAGGGACTACGAGCAGTACTTC. This encodes CASKDRDYEQYF. The full variable domain, completed using reference TRBV7-3 and TRBJ2-7, is GAGVSQTPSNKVTEKGKYVELRCDPISGHTALYWYRQSLGQGPEFLIYFQGTGAADDSGLPNDRFFAVRPEGSVSTLKIQRTERGDSAVYLCASKDRDYEQYFGPGTRLTVT.

The chain has TRBV2 and TRBJ2-7, with 7 bases fitting TRBD1. The CDR3 consists of 15 residues. Germline CDR1 reads SNHLY; CDR2 reads FYNNEI. After removal of 7 bases from V and 0 bases from J, the junction contained 9 bases not matched to a gene. CDR3 nucleotide sequence: TGTGCCAGCACCCCCGGGGCAGGGGGCTCCTACGAGCAGTACTTC. Amino acid sequence: CASTPGAGGSYEQYF.

V gene TRBV7-9 combines with J gene TRBJ2-3; possible D gene TRBD1, 6 bases. Trimming took off 8 bases at V and 0 bases at J, with 9 bases between the two ends. The CDR3 runs to 13 residues. Germline assignment: CDR1 SEHNR and CDR2 FQNEAQ (reference sequence). The CDR3 spells CASQRGSTDTQYF. Written as DNA, the CDR3 is TGTGCCAGCCAGAGGGGGAGCACAGATACGCAGTATTTT. The variable domain in full, completed from reference TRBV7-9 and TRBJ2-3, reads DTGVSQNPRHKITKRGQNVTFRCDPISEHNRLYWYRQTLGQGPEFLTYFQNEAQLEKSRLLSDRFSAERPKGSFSTLEIQRTEQGDSAMYLCASQRGSTDTQYFGPGTRLTVL.

This rearrangement joins TRBV30 to TRBJ1-5; TRBD1 aligns across 9 bases. The V segment lost 0 bases and the J segment 2 bases; nucleotides outside the gene matches: 2. Germline CDR1 reads GTSNPN; CDR2 reads SVGIG (reference sequence). CDR3 length equals 15 residues. As DNA, the CDR3 is TGTGCCTGGAGTGTGGGGGACAGGGGCAATCAGCCCCAGCATTTT. It yields the protein CAWSVGDRGNQPQHF.

This clone was counted only a few times. The genes are TRBV19 and TRBJ1-2; no reliable D call. Trimming pared 3 bases from V and 2 bases from J, leaving 7 bases between. The germline V gene encodes CDR1 LNHDA and CDR2 SQIVND (reference sequence). The CDR3 has 13 residues. The CDR3: CASSISLNYGYTF. CDR3 nucleotide sequence: TGTGCCAGTAGTATCTCACTCAACTATGGCTACACCTTC.

This chain connects TRBV27 to TRBJ1-5, with TRBD1 identical over 9 bases. This CDR3 is 16 amino acids long. The germline CDR1 and CDR2 sequences are MNHEY and SMNVEV (reference sequence). V lost 3 bases to trimming and J lost 4 bases; unmatched junction nucleotides: 7. The CDR3 loop reads CASSFSGTGRNQPQHF. CDR3 nucleotides: TGTGCCAGCAGTTTTTCCGGGACAGGGAGGAATCAGCCCCAGCATTTT.

This rearrangement joins TRBV5-1 to TRBJ1-4; D is undetermined. Germline lookup yields CDR1 SGHRS and CDR2 YFSETQ. The CDR3 has 14 amino acids. With 5 bases removed from V and 5 bases from J, the gap between germline ends came to 13 bases. The CDR3 DNA sequence: TGCGCCAGCAGGTCGGGAGACTACAATGAAAAACTGTTTTTT. It encodes CASRSGDYNEKLFF.

This clone was found once. This rearrangement joins TRBV24-1 to TRBJ2-2; 7 bases map to TRBD1. The germline CDR1 and CDR2 sequences are KGHDR and SFDVKD. V trimming: 9 bases; J trimming: 4 bases; junction bases outside the gene matches: 16. The length of the CDR3 is 17 residues. The CDR3 nucleotides read TGTGCCACCCACATTCAATACCCGGGACAGACCACCGGGGAGCTGTTTTTT. Encoded protein: CATHIQYPGQTTGELFF.

The V and J genes are TRBV2 and TRBJ2-1, with 10 positions matching TRBD2. This CDR3 has 13 amino acids. V was clipped by 10 bases and J by 10 bases; unmatched bases: 10. The germline V gene has CDR1 SNHLY and CDR2 FYNNEI. The DNA of the CDR3 is TGTGCCACCAGGGGGCTAGCGGGGGAAGAGCAGTTCTTC. It is translated as CATRGLAGEEQFF.

The chain uses TRBV18 and TRBJ1-5; the match to TRBD1 covers 8 bases. The CDR3 spans 15 residues. The germline CDR1 and CDR2 sequences are KGHSH and LQKENI. Unmatched junction bases numbered 7, after V lost 3 bases and J lost 6 bases. In DNA form, the CDR3 reads TGTGCCAGCTCACCGGACAGGGTAGGAGGTCAGCCCCAGCATTTT. Its translation is CASSPDRVGGQPQHF.

This rearrangement joins TRBV28 to TRBJ1-3, with 7 bases aligning to TRBD1. The germline V gene encodes CDR1 MDHEN and CDR2 SYDVKM. J lost 0 bases, V lost 7 bases, and 6 bases had no gene match. This CDR3 is built from 15 residues. The CDR3 here is CASILAGGSGNTIYF. The CDR3 DNA reads TGTGCCAGCATTCTGGCAGGGGGCTCTGGAAACACCATATATTTT.

This rearrangement joins TRBV12-3 or TRBV12-4 to TRBJ1-1, with D uncertain. V lost 5 bases and J lost 1, with 8 bases in between. The CDR3 loop spans 13 amino acids. Here the CDR3 reads CASSRGSNTEAFF. The CDR3 nucleotides read TGTGCCAGCAGTAGAGGTTCGAACACTGAAGCTTTCTTT.

This chain links TRBV27 with TRBJ1-3; D ambiguous. The germline V and J ends were trimmed by 8 bases and 2 bases, with 4 bases remaining between them. Per germline, CDR1 MNHEY and CDR2 SMNVEV (reference sequence). The CDR3 is made up of 11 amino acids. The CDR3 is CASSAGNTIYF. In DNA form, the CDR3 reads TGTGCCAGCTCGGCTGGAAACACCATATATTTT.

CDR3 sequence: CASSITGPSSYNSPLHF. The DNA for the CDR3 is TGTGCCAGCAGTATTACAGGGCCGAGCTCCTATAATTCACCCCTCCACTTT. The V and J genes are TRBV27 and TRBJ1-6; D is perhaps TRBD1 (6 bases). CDR1 is MNHEY and CDR2 is SMNVEV in the germline V gene (reference sequence). CDR3 length: 17 residues. V was pared by 5 bases and J by 0 bases, with 14 bases between.

The rearrangement uses TRBV12-2 and TRBJ1-2; TRBD1 is taken as the D call from the table, unchecked against the DNA. TRBV12-2 is annotated as a pseudogene. The CDR3 consists of 15 residues. The CDR3 protein is CASRVHRDHNYGYTF. The DNA for the CDR3 is TGTGCAAGTCGCGTACACAGAGACCATAACTATGGCTACACCTTC.

The J gene is TRBJ1-2, the V gene TRBV27; possible D gene TRBD1, 6 bases. Germline CDR1 MNHEY, CDR2 SMNVEV (reference sequence). Trimming left V 0 bases short and J 4 bases short, with 18 bases between. This CDR3 has 17 residues. This CDR3 is CASSLSTGSPGRYGYTF. Here the CDR3 DNA reads TGTGCCAGCAGTTTATCCACAGGGTCCCCCGGACGCTATGGCTACACCTTC.

This chain uses TRBV5-4 with TRBJ2-5; 7 bases agree with TRBD1. Germline assignment: CDR1 SGHNT and CDR2 YYREEE (reference sequence). V shed 4 bases, J shed 3 bases, and the junction held 6 bases outside the gene matches. This CDR3 has 14 residues. For the CDR3, the DNA is TGTGCCAGCAGCCCTGGGACAGTAGAAGAGACCCAGTACTTC. This codes for CASSPGTVEETQYF.

V gene TRBV21-1 combines with J gene TRBJ2-7; the DNA was not used to check the table's D call, TRBD1. TRBV21-1 is listed as a pseudogene. This CDR3 is 18 amino acids long. The CDR3 bases are TGTGCCAGCAGCTCCCCCTGGGGACAGGGCCTTGTATATTCGGAGCAGTACTTC. Its translation: CASSSPWGQGLVYSEQYF.

This chain joins TRBV6-5 and TRBJ1-2, with 10 bases that match TRBD1. The CDR3 length is 13 residues. V was pared by 7 bases and J by 7 bases, with 6 bases of the junction left unmatched. Germline CDR1 and CDR2: MNHEY and SVGAGI. DNA of the CDR3: TGTGCCAGCAAACCGGGACAGGGGTTTGGCTACACCTTC. This gives the protein CASKPGQGFGYTF.

The chain links TRBV29-1 to TRBJ2-1; D unclear. The CDR3 loop spans 13 amino acids. The ends were cut back, 4 bases at V and 4 bases at J, with 11 bases in the middle. CDR1 is SQVTM, CDR2 ANQGSEA, per germline. CDR3 in DNA: TGCAGCGTTGTACAGTCCCTTTACAATGAGCAGTTCTTC. This sequence encodes CSVVQSLYNEQFF.

V is TRBV5-5 and J is TRBJ2-7, with D possibly matching TRBD1 (5 bases). CDR1 is SGHKS and CDR2 is YYEKEE in the germline V gene (reference sequence). The CDR3 length is 14 residues. The V and J ends lost 4 bases and 11 bases respectively, with 22 bases between them. The CDR3, as DNA: TGTGCCAGCAGCCTAGGCCTACGGGCAGTACAGGAGTACTTC. Translating it yields CASSLGLRAVQEYF.

This chain uses TRBV14 with TRBJ2-7, with a possible D match to TRBD2 (6 bases). V gave up 4 bases and J gave up 5 bases, with 24 bases separating them. This CDR3 comprises 17 residues. Germline assignment: CDR1 SGHDN and CDR2 FVKESK. In nucleotides, the CDR3 is TGTGCCAGCAGCCGCTACACGAAGGGACTGGATACCAACGAGCAGTACTTC. It yields the protein CASSRYTKGLDTNEQYF.